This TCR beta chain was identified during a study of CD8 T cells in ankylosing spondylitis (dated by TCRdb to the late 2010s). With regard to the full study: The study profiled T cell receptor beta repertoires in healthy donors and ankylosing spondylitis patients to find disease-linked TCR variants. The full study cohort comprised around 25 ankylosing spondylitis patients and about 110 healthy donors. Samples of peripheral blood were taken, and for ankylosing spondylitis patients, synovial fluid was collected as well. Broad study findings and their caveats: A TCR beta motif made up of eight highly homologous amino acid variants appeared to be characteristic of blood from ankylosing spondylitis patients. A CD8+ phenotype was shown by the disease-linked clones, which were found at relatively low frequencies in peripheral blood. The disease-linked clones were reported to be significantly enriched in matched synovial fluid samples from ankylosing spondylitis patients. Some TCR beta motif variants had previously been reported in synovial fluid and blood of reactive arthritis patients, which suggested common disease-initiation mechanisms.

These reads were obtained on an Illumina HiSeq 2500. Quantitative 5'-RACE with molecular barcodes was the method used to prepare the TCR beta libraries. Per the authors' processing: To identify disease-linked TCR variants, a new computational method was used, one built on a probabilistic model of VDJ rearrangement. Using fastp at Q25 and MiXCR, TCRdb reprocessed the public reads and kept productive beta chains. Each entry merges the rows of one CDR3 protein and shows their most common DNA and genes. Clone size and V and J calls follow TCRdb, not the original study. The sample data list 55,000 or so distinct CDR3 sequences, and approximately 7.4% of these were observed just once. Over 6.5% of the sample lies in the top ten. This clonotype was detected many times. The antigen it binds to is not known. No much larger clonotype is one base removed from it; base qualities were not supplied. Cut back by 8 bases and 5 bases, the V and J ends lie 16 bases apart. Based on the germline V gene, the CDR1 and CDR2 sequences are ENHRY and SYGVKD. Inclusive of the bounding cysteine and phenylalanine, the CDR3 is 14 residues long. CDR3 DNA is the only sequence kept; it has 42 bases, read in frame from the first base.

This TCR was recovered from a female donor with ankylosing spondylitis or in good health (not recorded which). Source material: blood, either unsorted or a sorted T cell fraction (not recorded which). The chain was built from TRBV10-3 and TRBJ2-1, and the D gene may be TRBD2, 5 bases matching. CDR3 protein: CAIPGGQSNNEQFF. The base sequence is TGTGCCATCCCCGGCGGGCAGTCAAACAATGAGCAGTTCTTC.